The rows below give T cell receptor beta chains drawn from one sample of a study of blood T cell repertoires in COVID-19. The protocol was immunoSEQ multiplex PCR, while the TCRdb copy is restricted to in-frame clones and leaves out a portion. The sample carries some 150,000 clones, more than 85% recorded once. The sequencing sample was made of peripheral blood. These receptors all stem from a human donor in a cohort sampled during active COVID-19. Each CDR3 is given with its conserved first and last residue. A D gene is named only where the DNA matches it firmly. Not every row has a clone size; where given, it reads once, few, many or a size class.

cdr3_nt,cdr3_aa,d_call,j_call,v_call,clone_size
TGTGCCAGCAGCTTGGTAGAGATACCGAACTATGGCTACACCTTC,CASSLVEIPNYGYTF,NA,TRBJ1-2,TRBV5-4,NA
TGTGCTAGTGGTTTGGGACTAGCGGGGGTCTACGAGCAGTACTTC,CASGLGLAGVYEQYF,TRBD2,TRBJ2-7,TRBV12-5,NA
TGTGCCAGCTCTCTTGGAGTTATGAATAGCAATCAGCCCCAGCATTTT,CASSLGVMNSNQPQHF,NA,TRBJ1-5,TRBV7-9,NA
TGTGCCAGCAGCCAAGTCTCGGGGAAGGGACCCCTCCACTTT,CASSQVSGKGPLHF,NA,TRBJ1-6,TRBV3-1/TRBV3-2,few
TGCAGCGTCGACCTCCGGACAGGGAAAGGCTACACCTTC,CSVDLRTGKGYTF,TRBD1,TRBJ1-2,TRBV29-1,NA
TGTGCCAGCAGCTCGTCCCGGACTCTGGACACCGGGGAGCTGTTTTTT,CASSSSRTLDTGELFF,NA,TRBJ2-2,TRBV7-3,NA
TGTGCCAGCAGCCTAAGCGGGGGGGCGGGAGATACGCAGTATTTT,CASSLSGGAGDTQYF,TRBD2,TRBJ2-3,TRBV3-1/TRBV3-2,NA
TGTGCCAGCAGCTGGAGACTAGCGGGAGGAAAAGATACGCAGTATTTT,CASSWRLAGGKDTQYF,TRBD2,TRBJ2-3,TRBV7-2,NA
TGTGCCAGCAGTGCACTTTTAGCGGGAAACTCCTACAATGAGCAGTTCTTC,CASSALLAGNSYNEQFF,TRBD2,TRBJ2-1,TRBV9,NA
TGTGCCTGGAGTTCGGGGTTTTCTGATCAGCCCCAGCATTTT,CAWSSGFSDQPQHF,NA,TRBJ1-5,TRBV30,NA
TGTGCCAGCAGTTTGAGGACTGAAGCTTTCTTT,CASSLRTEAFF,NA,TRBJ1-1,TRBV28,NA
TGTGCCAGCAGCTTAACTGGGGCGGGGGAACAAAATGAGCAGTTCTTC,CASSLTGAGEQNEQFF,TRBD2,TRBJ2-1,TRBV7-3,NA
TGCAGCGTTGAGCACAGGGGACGGGAGACCCAGTACTTC,CSVEHRGRETQYF,TRBD1,TRBJ2-5,TRBV29-1,NA
TGTGCCAGCAGCTTAGAGCGGGGCGGCTCCTACGAGCAGTACTTC,CASSLERGGSYEQYF,TRBD2,TRBJ2-7,TRBV7-8,NA
TGTGCTAGTGGTTTCGGGACTATCACTACTGGGGAGCAGTACTTC,CASGFGTITTGEQYF,TRBD2,TRBJ2-7,TRBV12-5,NA
TGTGCCAGCAGCCTAGACAGGCCCTATGGCTACACCTTC,CASSLDRPYGYTF,NA,TRBJ1-2,TRBV7-2,NA
TGTGCCTGGACCCTCGAGGTTCCTATCGGCTACACCTTC,CAWTLEVPIGYTF,NA,TRBJ1-2,TRBV30,few
TGTGCCAGCAGCCAAGGGACAGGGCTCTACGAGCAGTACTTC,CASSQGTGLYEQYF,TRBD1,TRBJ2-7,TRBV14,NA
TGTGCCTGGAAAGGGACTAGCGGGGGCACCGGGGAGCTGTTTTTT,CAWKGTSGGTGELFF,TRBD2,TRBJ2-2,TRBV30,NA
TGTGCCAGTAGGGGTGGACAGGGTGGGGAAGAGACCCAGTACTTC,CASRGGQGGEETQYF,TRBD1,TRBJ2-5,TRBV19,once
TGTGCCTGGAGGAGAGGCCTAGCGGGGGGAGATACGCAGTATTTT,CAWRRGLAGGDTQYF,TRBD2,TRBJ2-3,TRBV30,NA
TGTGCCAGCAGGATACTAGCTAAGCTCACAGATACGCAGTATTTT,CASRILAKLTDTQYF,NA,TRBJ2-3,TRBV6-4,NA
TGCGCCAGCAGCCAAGCCGGACTAGCGGGAATCCGGGGTGGGGAGCTGTTTTTT,CASSQAGLAGIRGGELFF,TRBD2,TRBJ2-2,TRBV4-1,NA
TGTGCCAGCAGCCTACCGGGACAGGGAAACACCATATATTTT,CASSLPGQGNTIYF,TRBD1,TRBJ1-3,TRBV7-9,NA
TGCGCCAGCAGCCATGACCTAGCTAACTCCTACAATGAGCAGTTCTTC,CASSHDLANSYNEQFF,NA,TRBJ2-1,TRBV4-1,NA
TGTGCCAGCAGCCAAGTGTACGGTGAGCAGTTCTTC,CASSQVYGEQFF,NA,TRBJ2-1,TRBV3-1/TRBV3-2,NA
TGTGCCAGCAGCCAAGACTACGGAGAGACCCAGTACTTC,CASSQDYGETQYF,NA,TRBJ2-5,TRBV4-2,few
TGTGCCAGCTCACCACGGAAGACAGGGTACGAAGCTGGGGCCAACGTCCTGACTTTC,CASSPRKTGYEAGANVLTF,TRBD1,TRBJ2-6,TRBV18,NA
TGTGCCAGTAGTATAGCGGGGGAAGTCAATGAGCAGTTCTTC,CASSIAGEVNEQFF,NA,TRBJ2-1,TRBV19,NA
TGTGCCAGCAGGAACTGGGCGAACGAGCAGTACTTC,CASRNWANEQYF,NA,TRBJ2-7,TRBV5-6,NA
TGTGCCAGCAGCACCTGGACTTCCTCCACAGATACGCAGTATTTT,CASSTWTSSTDTQYF,NA,TRBJ2-3,TRBV9,NA
TGCGCCAGCAGTGAGTCGACAGGGGTGGGCAATGAGCAGTTCTTC,CASSESTGVGNEQFF,TRBD1,TRBJ2-1,TRBV10-2,NA
TGTGCCAGCAGCTTGGGCTCCCCCGGACAGACCTACGAGCAGTACTTC,CASSLGSPGQTYEQYF,NA,TRBJ2-7,TRBV5-4,NA
TGCGCCAGCAGCTTAGACAGGGCGAACACCGGGGAGCTGTTTTTT,CASSLDRANTGELFF,TRBD1,TRBJ2-2,TRBV5-1,NA
TGCGCCAGCAGCACACAGGGTGGGAGCACTGAAGCTTTCTTT,CASSTQGGSTEAFF,NA,TRBJ1-1,TRBV5-1,NA
TGTGCCAGCAGCCCGAAGGGCGGGAGGGCCCAGGGTGAGCAGTTCTTC,CASSPKGGRAQGEQFF,TRBD2,TRBJ2-1,TRBV4-2,NA
TGTGCCAGCAGAAAGGTGGGACTTGAGCAGTTCTTC,CASRKVGLEQFF,NA,TRBJ2-1,TRBV27,NA
TGTGCCAGCAGTCCCTCCACTCCCCCACAGTTCTTC,CASSPSTPPQFF,NA,TRBJ2-1,TRBV2,NA
TGTGCCAGCAGCGTAGTAGCAGCGGGAGGGCCGTACGAGCAGTACTTC,CASSVVAAGGPYEQYF,TRBD2,TRBJ2-7,TRBV9,few
TGTGCCAGCAGCTACGTACTAGCGGGGGCTGAGCAGTTCTTC,CASSYVLAGAEQFF,TRBD2,TRBJ2-1,TRBV11-2,NA
TGTGCCAGCAGTTTACAAAGGGGATCTTTCTTT,CASSLQRGSFF,NA,TRBJ1-1,TRBV28,NA
TGTGCCAGCAGCCCAGCCGGGGGGAATAACTATGGCTACACCTTC,CASSPAGGNNYGYTF,NA,TRBJ1-2,TRBV7-3,NA
TGTGCCAGCAGTGGGGACAGTTCCTACGAGCAGTACTTC,CASSGDSSYEQYF,TRBD1,TRBJ2-7,TRBV12-3/TRBV12-4,NA
TGTGCCAGCAGTTTAGGAGCTCCCTACGAGCAGTACTTC,CASSLGAPYEQYF,NA,TRBJ2-7,TRBV28,NA
TGTGCCAGCAGCCACCGGACAGACTATGGCTACACCTTC,CASSHRTDYGYTF,NA,TRBJ1-2,TRBV3-1/TRBV3-2,NA
TGCAGCGTTGATTTACCTTTGGAACAGCCCTACCAAGAGACCCAGTACTTC,CSVDLPLEQPYQETQYF,NA,TRBJ2-5,TRBV29-1,NA
TGCGCCAGCAGCAAAAGATCACTAGCGGACTTCACCGGGGAGCTGTTTTTT,CASSKRSLADFTGELFF,TRBD2,TRBJ2-2,TRBV5-1,NA
TGTGCCAGCAGCTTAGAGTTCGGCTACGAGCAGTACTTC,CASSLEFGYEQYF,NA,TRBJ2-7,TRBV11-2,NA
TGCAGCGTTGAGGGCGAACGGGGTGGCTACACCTTC,CSVEGERGGYTF,NA,TRBJ1-2,TRBV29-1,NA
TGTGCCAGTAGTGCGGGACTAGCGGGGAACAATGAGCAGTTCTTC,CASSAGLAGNNEQFF,TRBD2,TRBJ2-1,TRBV19,NA
TGTGCCAGCAGCGCCGGACAGGGGTCTGGGGAAGAGACCCAGTACTTC,CASSAGQGSGEETQYF,TRBD1,TRBJ2-5,TRBV7-9,NA
TGTGCCTGGAGTGGTGGGACTAGCTGGACTCTAGACCCCTACAATGAGCAGTTCTTC,CAWSGGTSWTLDPYNEQFF,TRBD2,TRBJ2-1,TRBV30,NA
TGTGCCAGCACTGTATTTTCAGGGGTAGCCACTGAAGCTTTCTTT,CASTVFSGVATEAFF,NA,TRBJ1-1,TRBV7-6,NA
TGTGCCAGCTCAGGGGGTCAGCAGGGGAGCTATGGCTACACCTTC,CASSGGQQGSYGYTF,NA,TRBJ1-2,TRBV18,NA
TGTGCCAGCAGCTTAGGGGGTTTTAACACTGAAGCTTTCTTT,CASSLGGFNTEAFF,NA,TRBJ1-1,TRBV2,NA
TGTGCCAGCAGCTCCTCTGAGGGGGCGCCGATCTATGGCTACACCTTC,CASSSSEGAPIYGYTF,TRBD1,TRBJ1-2,TRBV5-8,once
TGTGCCAGCAGTCCCCCCGACAGGGCGAAAACTGAAGCTTTCTTT,CASSPPDRAKTEAFF,TRBD1,TRBJ1-1,TRBV28,NA
TGCGCCAGCAGCTTGATTGGCCCCAGCTACGAGCAGTACTTC,CASSLIGPSYEQYF,NA,TRBJ2-7,TRBV5-1,NA
TGTGCCAGCAGTGGGGACAGGGGTTATGAAAAACTGTTTTTT,CASSGDRGYEKLFF,TRBD1,TRBJ1-4,TRBV2,NA